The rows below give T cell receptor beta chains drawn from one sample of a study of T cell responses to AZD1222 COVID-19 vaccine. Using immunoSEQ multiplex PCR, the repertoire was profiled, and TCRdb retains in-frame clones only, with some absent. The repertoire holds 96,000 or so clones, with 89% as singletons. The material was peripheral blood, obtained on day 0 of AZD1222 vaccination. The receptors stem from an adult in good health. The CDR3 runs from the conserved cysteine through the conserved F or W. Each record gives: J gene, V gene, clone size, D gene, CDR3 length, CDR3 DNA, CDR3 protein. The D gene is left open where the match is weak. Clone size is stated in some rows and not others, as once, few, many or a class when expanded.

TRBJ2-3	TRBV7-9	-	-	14	TGTGCCAGCAGCCCGGGCGGCAACACAGATACGCAGTATTTT	CASSPGGNTDTQYF
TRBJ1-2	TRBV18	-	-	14	TGTGCCAGCTCACCACGGGGAGCGGACTATGGCTACACCTTC	CASSPRGADYGYTF
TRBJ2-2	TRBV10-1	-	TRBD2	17	TGCGCCAGCAGTGCGGCTAGCGGGGGGGCCGGGACCGGGGAGCTGTTTTTT	CASSAASGGAGTGELFF
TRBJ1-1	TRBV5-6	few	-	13	TGTGCCAGCAGGACGGGCGGGTACACTGAAGCTTTCTTT	CASRTGGYTEAFF
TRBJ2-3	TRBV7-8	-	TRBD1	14	TGTGCCAGCAGCTCACAGGGGTTGACAGATACGCAGTATTTT	CASSSQGLTDTQYF
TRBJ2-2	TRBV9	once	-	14	TGTGCCAGCAGCGTTGGGCCACACACCGGGGAGCTGTTTTTT	CASSVGPHTGELFF
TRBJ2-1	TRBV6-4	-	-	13	TGTGCCAGCAGAGGCGAGGGTCGCAATGAGCAGTTCTTC	CASRGEGRNEQFF
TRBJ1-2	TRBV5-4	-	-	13	TGTGCCAGCAGCTTGGTGGCAGGGAATGGCTACACCTTC	CASSLVAGNGYTF
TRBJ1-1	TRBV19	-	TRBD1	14	TGTGCCAGTAGTATCGGGACAGAGAACACTGAAGCTTTCTTT	CASSIGTENTEAFF
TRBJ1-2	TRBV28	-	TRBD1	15	TGTGCCAGCAGTTTAGGACAGGACGGGAACTATGGCTACACCTTC	CASSLGQDGNYGYTF
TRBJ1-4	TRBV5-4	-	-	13	TGTGCCAGCAGCTTGTTCGGGGCTGAAAAACTGTTTTTT	CASSLFGAEKLFF
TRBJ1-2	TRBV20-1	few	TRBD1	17	TGCAGTGCTAGTCGGTCGGCGTCAGGGACAGCTAACTATGGCTACACCTTC	CSASRSASGTANYGYTF
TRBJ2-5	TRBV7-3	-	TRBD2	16	TGTGCCAGCAGCTTGGGTAACGGGGGGGCCGGAGAGACCCAGTACTTC	CASSLGNGGAGETQYF
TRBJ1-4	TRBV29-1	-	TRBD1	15	TGCAGCGGGAGGGTCGACAGGGGGGCTAATGAAAAACTGTTTTTT	CSGRVDRGANEKLFF
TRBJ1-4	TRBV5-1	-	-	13	TGCGCCAGCAGCTTGGTAGTAAATGAAAAACTGTTTTTT	CASSLVVNEKLFF
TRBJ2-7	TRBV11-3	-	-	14	TGTGCCAGCAGCTCCGACGGGGGGCACTACGAGCAGTACTTC	CASSSDGGHYEQYF
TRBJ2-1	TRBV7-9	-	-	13	TGTGCCAGCAGCTTGGGACTTTACAATGAGCAGTTCTTC	CASSLGLYNEQFF
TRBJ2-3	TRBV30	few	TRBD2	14	TGTGCCTGGAGCGGGGGGAGACACACAGATACGCAGTATTTT	CAWSGGRHTDTQYF
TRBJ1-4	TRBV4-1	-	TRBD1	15	TGCGCCAGCAGCCAATGGACAGGGGGAAATGAAAAACTGTTTTTT	CASSQWTGGNEKLFF
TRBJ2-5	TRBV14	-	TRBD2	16	TGTGCCAGCAGCCAAGTTCGAAGCGGGGGGCTTAGGACCCAGTACTTC	CASSQVRSGGLRTQYF
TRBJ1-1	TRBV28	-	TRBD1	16	TGTGCCAGCAATCTAAACAGGGGGCCTGGAGGAACTGAAGCTTTCTTT	CASNLNRGPGGTEAFF
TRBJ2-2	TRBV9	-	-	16	TGTGCCAGCAGCGTAGTAGGCAGTTACGACACCGGGGAGCTGTTTTTT	CASSVVGSYDTGELFF
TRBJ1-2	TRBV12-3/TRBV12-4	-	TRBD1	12	TGTGCCAGCAGTTTAGAGGGACAGCCCTTCTGGTTC	CASSLEGQPFWF
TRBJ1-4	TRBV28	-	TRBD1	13	TGTGCCAGCAGTTTAAGGACAGGAGCAAAACTGTTTTTT	CASSLRTGAKLFF
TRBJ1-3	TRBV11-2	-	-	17	TGTGCCAGCAGCCCCGCGAGGGGAGGTGGGACTGGAAACACCATATATTTT	CASSPARGGGTGNTIYF
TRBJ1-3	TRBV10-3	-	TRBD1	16	TGTGCCATCAACCCGGACAGGGAGAGCTCTGGAAACACCATATATTTT	CAINPDRESSGNTIYF
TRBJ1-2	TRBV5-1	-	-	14	TGCGCCAGCAGCTTGGGTCCGCGAACCTATGGCTACACCTTC	CASSLGPRTYGYTF
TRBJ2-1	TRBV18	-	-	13	TGTGCCAGCTCACCACGACAGATCTATGAGCAGTTCTTC	CASSPRQIYEQFF
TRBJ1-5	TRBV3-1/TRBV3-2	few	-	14	TGTGCCAGCAGCCCGCACGACAGCAATCAGCCCCAGCATTTT	CASSPHDSNQPQHF
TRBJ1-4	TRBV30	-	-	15	TGTGCCTGGAGCGATGGACAGACTATTAATGAAAAACTGTTTTTT	CAWSDGQTINEKLFF
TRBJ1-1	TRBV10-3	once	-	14	TGTGCCCCACCCCCGGCAGGCCTGAACACTGAAGCTTTCTTT	CAPPPAGLNTEAFF
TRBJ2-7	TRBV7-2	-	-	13	TGTGCCAGCAGCTTAGCCGGCTTTTACGAGCAGTACTTC	CASSLAGFYEQYF
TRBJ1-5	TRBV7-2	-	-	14	TGTGCCAGCAGCAAAGCGGGGCGAGGTCAGCCCCAGCATTTT	CASSKAGRGQPQHF
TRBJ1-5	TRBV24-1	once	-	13	TGTGCCACGGGGGGCACTAGCAATCAGCCCCAGCATTTT	CATGGTSNQPQHF
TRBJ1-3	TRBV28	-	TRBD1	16	TGTGCCAGCAGTTTGAAACAGGGGTACTCTGGAAACACCATATATTTT	CASSLKQGYSGNTIYF
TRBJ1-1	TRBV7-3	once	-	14	TGTGCCAGCAGCTTTTTGGGGGAGGGGACTGAAGCTTTCTTT	CASSFLGEGTEAFF
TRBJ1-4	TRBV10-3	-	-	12	TGTGCCATCATGGACAGTGATGAAAAACTGTTTTTT	CAIMDSDEKLFF
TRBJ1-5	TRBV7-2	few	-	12	TGTGCCAGCAGCTTAGTAGGGGCGCCCCAGCATTTT	CASSLVGAPQHF
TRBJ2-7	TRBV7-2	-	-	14	TGTGCCAGCAGCTGGGACGCCGGTGCTCGGGAGCAGTACTTC	CASSWDAGAREQYF
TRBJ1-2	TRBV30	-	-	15	TGTGCCTGGAGTGCAGGGCCCCCCGAGGGCTATGGCTACACCTTC	CAWSAGPPEGYGYTF
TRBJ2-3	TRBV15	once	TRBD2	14	TGTGCCACCAGTTCTAGCGGGGTTGGAGATACGCAGTATTTT	CATSSSGVGDTQYF
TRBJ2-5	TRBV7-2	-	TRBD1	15	TGTGCCAGCAGCTTAGCGGGACAGGGGATGGGGACCCAGTACTTC	CASSLAGQGMGTQYF
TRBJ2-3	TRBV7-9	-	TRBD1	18	TGTGCCAGCAGCTTAGCGAGGGGACAGGGGGCTGGTACAGATACGCAGTATTTT	CASSLARGQGAGTDTQYF
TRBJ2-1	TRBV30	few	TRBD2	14	TGTGCCTGGAGTCGACTAGCGGGGGGGAGTGAGCAGTTCTTC	CAWSRLAGGSEQFF
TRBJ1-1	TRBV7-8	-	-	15	TGTGCCAGCAGCCCTCCCCGGGGCGCGTATACTGAAGCTTTCTTT	CASSPPRGAYTEAFF
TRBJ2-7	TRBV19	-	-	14	TGTGCCAGTCGAATTACAGGGAGCTCCTACGAGCAGTACTTC	CASRITGSSYEQYF
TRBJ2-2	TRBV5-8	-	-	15	TGTGCCAGCAGCTTTCACCGGGGGAACACCGGGGAGCTGTTTTTT	CASSFHRGNTGELFF
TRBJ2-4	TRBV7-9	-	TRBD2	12	TGTGCCAGCAGTCCGGGGGGAGTCATTCAGTACTTC	CASSPGGVIQYF
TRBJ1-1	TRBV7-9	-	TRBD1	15	TGTGCCAGCAGCTTACAGGGGGCGGTCGACACTGAAGCTTTCTTT	CASSLQGAVDTEAFF
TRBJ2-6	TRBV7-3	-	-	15	TGTGCCAGCAGCTTAGGTGGCTCTGGGGCCAACGTCCTGACTTTC	CASSLGGSGANVLTF
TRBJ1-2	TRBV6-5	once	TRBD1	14	TGTGCCAGCAGTCCGACAGGGATCAACTATGGCTACACCTTC	CASSPTGINYGYTF
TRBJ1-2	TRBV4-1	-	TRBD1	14	TGCGCCAGCAGCCACCCCGACAGGGGCTATGGCTACACCTTC	CASSHPDRGYGYTF